One sample yielded the 3 T cell receptor beta chains listed below, sequenced in a study of blood T cell repertoires in COVID-19 (dated by TCRdb to the early 2020s). Library generation was performed with the immunoSEQ multiplex PCR assay. The table was pulled from immuneACCESS by TCRdb, which kept in-frame rearrangements only. Such tables lose some clones; where checked, under half of the loss comes from unresolved V genes, and the rest has no known cause. Across this sample there are roughly 190,000 clones, with about four fifths seen only once. The ten largest clonotypes hold 5% to 6.5% of the sample. The sequenced material came from peripheral blood. These TCRs come from a woman aged 70-85 years with active or convalescent COVID-19.

This chain uses TRBV5-1 with TRBJ1-1; no clear D. Trimming took off 4 bases at V and 0 bases at J, with 13 bases between the two ends. The CDR3 spans 15 residues. The germline V gene has CDR1 SGHRS and CDR2 YFSETQ. This CDR3 is CASSQQDGMNTEAFF. The DNA of the CDR3 is TGCGCCAGCAGCCAACAAGACGGGATGAACACTGAAGCTTTCTTT.

The CDR3 loop reads CASSLGTGANEKLFF. The CDR3 coding sequence is TGTGCCAGCAGCCTCGGGACAGGGGCAAATGAAAAACTGTTTTTT. The chain employs TRBV7-9 and TRBJ1-4, with TRBD1 matching over 10 bases. Germline lookup yields CDR1 SEHNR and CDR2 FQNEAQ (reference sequence). V trimming: 5 bases; J trimming: 5 bases; junction bases outside the gene matches: 5. The CDR3 loop spans 15 amino acids. Variable domain in full (rest from reference TRBV7-9 and TRBJ1-4): DTGVSQNPRHKITKRGQNVTFRCDPISEHNRLYWYRQTLGQGPEFLTYFQNEAQLEKSRLLSDRFSAERPKGSFSTLEIQRTEQGDSAMYLCASSLGTGANEKLFFGSGTQLSVL.

The CDR3 sequence: CASSVTGTGKSYEQYF. The DNA for the CDR3 is TGTGCCAGCAGTGTAACCGGGACAGGGAAATCCTACGAGCAGTACTTC. The chain carries TRBV28 and TRBJ2-7, with 9 nucleotides matching TRBD1. The CDR3 has 16 amino acids. Trimming removed 5 bases from V and 1 base from J; junction bases left unmatched: 9. Germline values: CDR1 MDHEN, CDR2 SYDVKM.